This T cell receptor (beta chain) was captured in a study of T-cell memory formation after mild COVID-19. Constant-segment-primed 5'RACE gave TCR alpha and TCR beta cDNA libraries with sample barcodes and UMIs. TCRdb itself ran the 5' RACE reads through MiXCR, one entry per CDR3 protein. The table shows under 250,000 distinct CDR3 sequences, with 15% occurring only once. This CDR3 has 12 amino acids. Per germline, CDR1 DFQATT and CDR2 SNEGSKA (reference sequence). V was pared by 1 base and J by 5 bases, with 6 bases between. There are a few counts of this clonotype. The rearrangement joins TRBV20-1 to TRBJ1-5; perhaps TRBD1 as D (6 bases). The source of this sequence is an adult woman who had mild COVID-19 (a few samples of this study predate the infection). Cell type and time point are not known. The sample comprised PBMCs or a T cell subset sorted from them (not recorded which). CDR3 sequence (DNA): TGCAGTGCTAGAGCAGGGGATCAGCCCCAGCATTTT. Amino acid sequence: CSARAGDQPQHF.